The entry that follows covers one T cell receptor (beta chain) sequence. CD45RO negativity and positive selection for CCR7 defined naive CD8 cells, a population that excluded terminally differentiated effector memory CD45RA+ cells. Sequencing used immunoSEQ multiplex PCR; TCRdb keeps in-frame clones, though not all of them. Among hundreds of thousands of clones listed, around 92% were seen once. The data originate from a study of shared clonotypes between healthy human individuals. Across the study: Per donor, three plates held CD4 naive cells, three held CD4 memory, two held CD8 naive and one held CD8 memory.

CDR1 and CDR2 (germline): MGHDK, SYGVNS. This CDR3 is 17 amino acids long. V gave up 4 bases and J gave up 5 bases; unmatched junction bases: 11. The source is a man aged 25 to 45 in good health. Sequencing input: naive CD8+ T cells sorted from blood. V is TRBV25-1 and J is TRBJ2-7; TRBD2 matches 13 bases. Here the CDR3 reads CASSGPGLAGHFHEQYF. The DNA of the CDR3 is TGTGCCAGCAGTGGGCCGGGACTAGCGGGACATTTCCACGAGCAGTACTTC.